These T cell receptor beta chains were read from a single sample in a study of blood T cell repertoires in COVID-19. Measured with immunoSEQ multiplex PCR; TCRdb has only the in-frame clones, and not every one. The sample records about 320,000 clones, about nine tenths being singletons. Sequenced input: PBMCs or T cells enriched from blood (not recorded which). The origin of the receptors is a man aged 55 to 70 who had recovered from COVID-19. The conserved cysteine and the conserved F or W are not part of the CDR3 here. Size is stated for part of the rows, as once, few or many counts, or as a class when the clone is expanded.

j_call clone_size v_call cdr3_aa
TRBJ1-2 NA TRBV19 ASSNLGEAGGYGYT
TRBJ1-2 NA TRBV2 ASSAPFGYT
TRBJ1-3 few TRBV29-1 SVVAHTGNTIY
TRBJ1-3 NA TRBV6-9 ASSLTGAGNTIY
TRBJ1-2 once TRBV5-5 ASSGQGYGYT
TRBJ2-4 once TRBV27 ASCPTSGGEGAKNIQY
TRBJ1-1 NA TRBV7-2 ASSSTPGTEAF
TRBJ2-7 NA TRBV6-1 ASSEQTSGGPYEQY
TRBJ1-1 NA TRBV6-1 ASSDRANTEAF
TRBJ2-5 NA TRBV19 ASSPLGRETQY
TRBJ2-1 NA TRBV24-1 ATSDLAGGFGDEQF
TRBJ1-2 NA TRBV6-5 ASSPTGPNYGYT
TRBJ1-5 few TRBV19 ASSFLDRGTYQPQH
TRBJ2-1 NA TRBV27 ASSPLGGVSYNEQF
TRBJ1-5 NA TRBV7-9 ASSPGGEREDNQPQH
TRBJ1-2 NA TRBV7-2 ASSLPSDSAYGYT
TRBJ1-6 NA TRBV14 ASSQVAANSPLH
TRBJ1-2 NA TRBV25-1 ASRGAAEGYT
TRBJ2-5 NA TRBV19 ASSPRVQETQY
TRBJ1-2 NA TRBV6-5 ASSYDTTNYGYT
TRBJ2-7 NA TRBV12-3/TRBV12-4 ASSQRGTYEQY
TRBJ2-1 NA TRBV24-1 ATSDRGLAGGLEQF
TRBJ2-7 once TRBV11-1 ASRPRGASYEQY
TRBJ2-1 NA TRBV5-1 ASSVQGVSYDEQF
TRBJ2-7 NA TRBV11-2 ASSFPGKMGEQY
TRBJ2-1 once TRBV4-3 ASSQDPGRRNEQF
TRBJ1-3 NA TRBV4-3 ASSPDSISSGNTIY
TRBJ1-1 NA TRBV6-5 ASSFSGGGTEAF
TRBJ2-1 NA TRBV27 ASSLGSVGEQF
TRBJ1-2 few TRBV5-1 ASSREGQGSLGYT
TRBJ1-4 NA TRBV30 AWSGQSNEKLF
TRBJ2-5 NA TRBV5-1 ASSFGDAGYETQY
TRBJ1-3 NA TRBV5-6 ASSLLQGGNTIY
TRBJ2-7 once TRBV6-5 ASSYDRASYEQY
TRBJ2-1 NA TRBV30 AWSTVREQF
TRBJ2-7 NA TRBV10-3 AIRPTGPYEQY